The text below deals with one T cell receptor (beta chain). Germline V gene sequence: CDR1 MNHNS, CDR2 SASEGT. The V gene end was trimmed by 5 bases and the J gene end by 7 bases; junction bases not matched to a gene: 7. This CDR3 is 13 amino acids long. The data stem from a study of OX40 agonist ivuxolimab in advanced cancers. Only in-frame clones appear in the TCRdb table, and some are missing; sequencing was by immunoSEQ multiplex PCR. The table records tens of thousands of clones, approximately 84% of them present only once. The sequence derives from an adult with an advanced solid tumor such as melanoma, head and neck, liver or kidney cancer. The chain is built from TRBV6-1 and TRBJ2-5, with 7 nucleotides matching TRBD1. The sequencing here drew on CD4+ or CD8+ T cells sorted from blood, taken in a trial of the OX40 agonist ivuxolimab. Written as DNA, the CDR3 is TGTGCCAGCAGTCCCGGGACAGCCTCGACCCAGTACTTC. This sequence encodes CASSPGTASTQYF.